The rows below give T cell receptor beta chains drawn from one sample of a study of blood T cell repertoires in COVID-19. Only in-frame clones appear in the TCRdb table, and some are missing; sequencing was by immunoSEQ multiplex PCR. The data show around 190,000 clones, 84% seen once. Sequenced input: peripheral blood. The source of these receptors is a human donor in a cohort sampled during active COVID-19. Both conserved end residues are part of each CDR3. Each record gives: CDR3 DNA, CDR3 protein, D gene, clone size, J gene, V gene. A D gene is named only where the DNA matches it firmly. The size entry is marked missing in some rows and otherwise reads once, few, many or a size class.

CDR3 DNA: TGTGCCAGCAGTTACGTTAGCTCCTACAATGAGCAGTTCTTC; CDR3 protein: CASSYVSSYNEQFF; D gene: NA; clone size: NA; J gene: TRBJ2-1; V gene: TRBV6-5
CDR3 DNA: TGCGCCAGCAGCTTGGCTGCTTCCGGACTAGCGATTGGCAATGAGCAGTTCTTC; CDR3 protein: CASSLAASGLAIGNEQFF; D gene: TRBD2; clone size: few; J gene: TRBJ2-1; V gene: TRBV5-1
CDR3 DNA: TGTGCCAGCAGTGAATTACAGGTCCTTAGCAATCAGCCCCAGCATTTT; CDR3 protein: CASSELQVLSNQPQHF; D gene: NA; clone size: NA; J gene: TRBJ1-5; V gene: TRBV2
CDR3 DNA: TGCGCCAGCAGCTTCCAGACTCGCGGGGGGGGAGAGCAGTACTTC; CDR3 protein: CASSFQTRGGGEQYF; D gene: TRBD2; clone size: NA; J gene: TRBJ2-7; V gene: TRBV5-1
CDR3 DNA: TGTGCCAGCAGCTTAAGGACAGGCTTTGGGGAGTTCTTC; CDR3 protein: CASSLRTGFGEFF; D gene: TRBD1; clone size: once; J gene: TRBJ2-1; V gene: TRBV7-9
CDR3 DNA: TGTGCCACCAGCCCGCGAAGGGGCGGTGAGGGGGTTAACTATGGCTACACCTTC; CDR3 protein: CATSPRRGGEGVNYGYTF; D gene: NA; clone size: NA; J gene: TRBJ1-2; V gene: TRBV15
CDR3 DNA: TGTGCCACCAGCAGAGAGGAGGGTTCACCCCTCCACTTT; CDR3 protein: CATSREEGSPLHF; D gene: NA; clone size: NA; J gene: TRBJ1-6; V gene: TRBV15
CDR3 DNA: TGTGCCAGCAGCCAAAGCGGGGGGGCCTACGAGCAGTACTTC; CDR3 protein: CASSQSGGAYEQYF; D gene: TRBD2; clone size: NA; J gene: TRBJ2-7; V gene: TRBV4-2
CDR3 DNA: TGTGCCAGCAACTCGCCAGGGGCCACTGAAGCTTTCTTT; CDR3 protein: CASNSPGATEAFF; D gene: NA; clone size: NA; J gene: TRBJ1-1; V gene: TRBV3-1/TRBV3-2
CDR3 DNA: TGTGCCAGCAGCTTAGCGCGGGACAGGGGGCTCGGTGAAAAACTGTTTTTT; CDR3 protein: CASSLARDRGLGEKLFF; D gene: TRBD1; clone size: NA; J gene: TRBJ1-4; V gene: TRBV7-6
CDR3 DNA: TGTGCCAGCACAGTGATGAACACTGAAGCTTTCTTT; CDR3 protein: CASTVMNTEAFF; D gene: NA; clone size: NA; J gene: TRBJ1-1; V gene: TRBV6-6
CDR3 DNA: TGTGCCAGCAGTCTACCCCCCGGCAGGAGGTTTATGGAGAACACCATATATTTT; CDR3 protein: CASSLPPGRRFMENTIYF; D gene: NA; clone size: NA; J gene: TRBJ1-3; V gene: TRBV27
CDR3 DNA: TGCAGTGCTATGACAGAAACCTACACCTTC; CDR3 protein: CSAMTETYTF; D gene: NA; clone size: NA; J gene: TRBJ1-2; V gene: TRBV20-1
CDR3 DNA: TGTGCCAGCAGCTTAAAGGGGCGCTCACCCCTCCACTTT; CDR3 protein: CASSLKGRSPLHF; D gene: NA; clone size: NA; J gene: TRBJ1-6; V gene: TRBV7-9
CDR3 DNA: TGTGCCAGCAGTTCGGAGAGCTCCTATAATTCACCCCTCCACTTT; CDR3 protein: CASSSESSYNSPLHF; D gene: NA; clone size: NA; J gene: TRBJ1-6; V gene: TRBV6-6
CDR3 DNA: TGCGCCAGCAGCTCACAGGGGGCGCGGGAGCAGTACTTC; CDR3 protein: CASSSQGAREQYF; D gene: TRBD1; clone size: NA; J gene: TRBJ2-7; V gene: TRBV5-1
CDR3 DNA: TGTGCCAGTAGTATAGATACAGGGATGAACACTGAAGCTTTCTTT; CDR3 protein: CASSIDTGMNTEAFF; D gene: NA; clone size: medium-sized; J gene: TRBJ1-1; V gene: TRBV19
CDR3 DNA: TGCGCCAGCTCTCGGGGGGCGGGAACTGAAGCTTTCTTT; CDR3 protein: CASSRGAGTEAFF; D gene: NA; clone size: NA; J gene: TRBJ1-1; V gene: TRBV5-1
CDR3 DNA: TGTGCCAGCGGCAGGACAGGGCTCAATCAGCCCCAGCATTTT; CDR3 protein: CASGRTGLNQPQHF; D gene: TRBD1; clone size: NA; J gene: TRBJ1-5; V gene: TRBV2
CDR3 DNA: TGTGCCAGTTCCGGACAGAGCTCCTACAATGAGCAGTTCTTC; CDR3 protein: CASSGQSSYNEQFF; D gene: NA; clone size: NA; J gene: TRBJ2-1; V gene: TRBV7-9
CDR3 DNA: TGTGCCAGCAGCCGGGAGGGAGGGCGTACGCAGTATTTT; CDR3 protein: CASSREGGRTQYF; D gene: TRBD2; clone size: NA; J gene: TRBJ2-3; V gene: TRBV11-3
CDR3 DNA: TGTGCCAGCAGCCCCCACTGGGGGGGCCGGTTAAGCGGGGAGCTGTTTTTT; CDR3 protein: CASSPHWGGRLSGELFF; D gene: NA; clone size: NA; J gene: TRBJ2-2; V gene: TRBV5-4
CDR3 DNA: TGTGCCAGTAGTATCCGGTTTGGAGGGAGTGGCTACACCTTC; CDR3 protein: CASSIRFGGSGYTF; D gene: NA; clone size: NA; J gene: TRBJ1-2; V gene: TRBV19
CDR3 DNA: TGCGCCAGCAGCTTCGGGGACAGCTATAATTCACCCCTCCACTTT; CDR3 protein: CASSFGDSYNSPLHF; D gene: TRBD1; clone size: NA; J gene: TRBJ1-6; V gene: TRBV5-1
CDR3 DNA: TGTGCCAGTAGTATGAGTATCGGGAGTCGCTATGGCTACACCTTC; CDR3 protein: CASSMSIGSRYGYTF; D gene: NA; clone size: NA; J gene: TRBJ1-2; V gene: TRBV19
CDR3 DNA: TGTGCCAGCAGCACTAGTGCCATATCCTACAATGAGCAGTTCTTC; CDR3 protein: CASSTSAISYNEQFF; D gene: NA; clone size: few; J gene: TRBJ2-1; V gene: TRBV7-6
CDR3 DNA: TGTGCCAGCAGCTCTGACAGGGGGATCATAGACGAGCAGTACTTC; CDR3 protein: CASSSDRGIIDEQYF; D gene: TRBD1; clone size: NA; J gene: TRBJ2-7; V gene: TRBV27
CDR3 DNA: TGTGCCAGCAGTTCGGGGGACCTAAACAGCGTTGACGAAGCTTTCTTT; CDR3 protein: CASSSGDLNSVDEAFF; D gene: NA; clone size: NA; J gene: TRBJ1-1; V gene: TRBV6-2/TRBV6-3
CDR3 DNA: TGTGCCATCAGTACTAGCGGAACTAGCACAGATACGCAGTATTTT; CDR3 protein: CAISTSGTSTDTQYF; D gene: TRBD2; clone size: NA; J gene: TRBJ2-3; V gene: TRBV10-3
CDR3 DNA: TGCGCCAGCAGCTCTAAAGGAAACGGGGGGATGGTTTGGAATTCACCCCTCCACTTT; CDR3 protein: CASSSKGNGGMVWNSPLHF; D gene: NA; clone size: NA; J gene: TRBJ1-6; V gene: TRBV5-1
CDR3 DNA: TGTGCCAGCAGCTTAGTCGCAGGGCTTAATTCACCCCTCCACTTT; CDR3 protein: CASSLVAGLNSPLHF; D gene: NA; clone size: few; J gene: TRBJ1-6; V gene: TRBV7-2
CDR3 DNA: TGTGCCAGCAGCCAGGGACAGGGGGCGCCTGATGGGCAGTATTTT; CDR3 protein: CASSQGQGAPDGQYF; D gene: TRBD1; clone size: NA; J gene: TRBJ2-3; V gene: TRBV5-6
CDR3 DNA: TGTGCCAGCAGCCCCCGGGGGGGCTCCAACAATGAGCAGTTCTTC; CDR3 protein: CASSPRGGSNNEQFF; D gene: TRBD2; clone size: few; J gene: TRBJ2-1; V gene: TRBV5-4
CDR3 DNA: TGTGCCAGCAGTGAAATAGGTAACCGGCTCGGAGATAAGCCCCAGCATTTT; CDR3 protein: CASSEIGNRLGDKPQHF; D gene: NA; clone size: NA; J gene: TRBJ1-5; V gene: TRBV6-1
CDR3 DNA: TGTGCCAGCAGTTTGAGCGGGGGGGAGCGAACCTACGAGCAGTACTTC; CDR3 protein: CASSLSGGERTYEQYF; D gene: TRBD2; clone size: NA; J gene: TRBJ2-7; V gene: TRBV27
CDR3 DNA: TGTGCCAGCAGTTATGGCCAGGGAAATGAAAAACTGTTTTTT; CDR3 protein: CASSYGQGNEKLFF; D gene: NA; clone size: once; J gene: TRBJ1-4; V gene: TRBV6-5
CDR3 DNA: TGTGCCAGCAGCCACCTACTGGGGGCAGAAAATAGTGGCTACACCTTC; CDR3 protein: CASSHLLGAENSGYTF; D gene: NA; clone size: NA; J gene: TRBJ1-2; V gene: TRBV3-1/TRBV3-2
CDR3 DNA: TGTGCCAGCGTGGGGGGGGAAACAAATCAGCCCCAGCATTTT; CDR3 protein: CASVGGETNQPQHF; D gene: NA; clone size: NA; J gene: TRBJ1-5; V gene: TRBV6-5
CDR3 DNA: TGTGCCAGCAGTGTGAGGCGGGGGCCCTACGAGCAGTACTTC; CDR3 protein: CASSVRRGPYEQYF; D gene: NA; clone size: NA; J gene: TRBJ2-7; V gene: TRBV2
CDR3 DNA: TGTGCCAGTAGTATTCGGGGGGTCTCCTACAATGAGCAGTTCTTC; CDR3 protein: CASSIRGVSYNEQFF; D gene: TRBD2; clone size: NA; J gene: TRBJ2-1; V gene: TRBV19
CDR3 DNA: TGTGCCAGCAGTTCGGGACAGTTCATTTACGAGCAGTACTTC; CDR3 protein: CASSSGQFIYEQYF; D gene: TRBD1; clone size: NA; J gene: TRBJ2-7; V gene: TRBV27
CDR3 DNA: TGTGCCAGCAGTGAACAACTACCCCCTCTTTCCAATGAGCAGTTCTTC; CDR3 protein: CASSEQLPPLSNEQFF; D gene: NA; clone size: NA; J gene: TRBJ2-1; V gene: TRBV6-1
CDR3 DNA: TGTGCCAGCAGTTCCTACGTAACCGAAGACTATGGCTACACCTTC; CDR3 protein: CASSSYVTEDYGYTF; D gene: NA; clone size: NA; J gene: TRBJ1-2; V gene: TRBV5-6
CDR3 DNA: TGTGCCAGCAGCTTAGTGGGACACAAGGGAATGAATCAGCCCCAGCATTTT; CDR3 protein: CASSLVGHKGMNQPQHF; D gene: NA; clone size: NA; J gene: TRBJ1-5; V gene: TRBV7-8
CDR3 DNA: TGTGCCAGCAGCCGGGCTGATTCAGCGGGGGAGGACAATGAGCAGTTCTTC; CDR3 protein: CASSRADSAGEDNEQFF; D gene: TRBD2; clone size: NA; J gene: TRBJ2-1; V gene: TRBV5-4
CDR3 DNA: TGCAGCGTTGTTTTGCTCCAGGTCGGCCACGAGCAGTACTTC; CDR3 protein: CSVVLLQVGHEQYF; D gene: NA; clone size: NA; J gene: TRBJ2-7; V gene: TRBV29-1
CDR3 DNA: TGTGCCAGCAGCTTAGCCATACTAAGCTCCTACAATGAGCAGTTCTTC; CDR3 protein: CASSLAILSSYNEQFF; D gene: NA; clone size: NA; J gene: TRBJ2-1; V gene: TRBV7-9
CDR3 DNA: TGTGCCAGCAGCTTAGGAGGTGGGAACACTGAAGCTTTCTTT; CDR3 protein: CASSLGGGNTEAFF; D gene: NA; clone size: NA; J gene: TRBJ1-1; V gene: TRBV7-9
CDR3 DNA: TGTGCCACCAGCAGAGATTTGGACAGGGGTTCTGAAGCTTTCTTT; CDR3 protein: CATSRDLDRGSEAFF; D gene: TRBD1; clone size: NA; J gene: TRBJ1-1; V gene: TRBV15
CDR3 DNA: TGTGCCAGCAGCCATATGGGGACAGGGTCGGACGAGCAGTACTTC; CDR3 protein: CASSHMGTGSDEQYF; D gene: TRBD1; clone size: NA; J gene: TRBJ2-7; V gene: TRBV9